The 10 T cell receptor beta chains listed next were all sequenced from one sample in a study of blood T cell repertoires in COVID-19. Here immunoSEQ multiplex PCR was the method, and the copy in TCRdb shows in-frame clones only, minus some. This sample has some 260,000 clones; around 89% occur once, and the top ten carry 6.3%. Sequences were obtained from peripheral blood. The receptors come from a woman in her twenties or thirties with COVID-19, enrolled during active disease.

V is TRBV2 and J is TRBJ2-3; 8 nucleotides match TRBD2. Looked up from germline, CDR1 is SNHLY and CDR2 is FYNNEI. The CDR3 runs 16 residues. Losses at the gene ends were 6 bases for V and 2 bases for J; bases not matched to a gene: 10. The CDR3 sequence is CASSRTGGVLTDTQYF. Here the CDR3 DNA reads TGTGCCAGCAGCCGAACCGGGGGGGTTCTCACAGATACGCAGTATTTT.

V is TRBV4-1 and J is TRBJ1-1, with D uncertain. Germline CDR1 and CDR2: MGHRA and YSYEKL. The CDR3 is made up of 17 amino acids. V was shortened by 3 bases and J by 0 bases, with 17 bases between the two germline ends. The CDR3 protein is CASSHPKLRAMNTEAFF. CDR3 in DNA: TGCGCCAGCAGCCATCCGAAGTTGAGGGCTATGAACACTGAAGCTTTCTTT.

The CDR3 sequence is CASSQDRNNQPQHF. DNA of the CDR3: TGTGCCAGCAGCCAAGACAGGAACAATCAGCCCCAGCATTTT. This chain links TRBV7-8 with TRBJ1-5; D is possibly TRBD1 (6 bases). V was clipped by 5 bases and J by 3 bases, with 11 bases between them. In germline, CDR1 is SGHVS, CDR2 FQNEAQ. The CDR3 runs 14 residues.

J is TRBJ1-1 and V is TRBV4-2; D unclear. The V end lost 2 bases, the J end lost 6 bases, and 7 bases lay between the germline ends. Germline loops: CDR1 LGHNA, CDR2 YNFKEQ. The CDR3 has 12 amino acids. The CDR3 protein is CASSQIGAEAFF. CDR3 nucleotide sequence: TGTGCCAGCAGCCAAATCGGAGCTGAAGCTTTCTTT.

The chain links TRBV6-4 to TRBJ2-1, with 12 positions matching TRBD2. V shed 6 bases, J shed 5 bases, and the junction held 8 bases outside the gene matches. Germline loops: CDR1 MRHNA, CDR2 SNTAGT. This CDR3 region has 16 residues. The CDR3 DNA reads as TGTGCCAGCAGCCAGACTAGCGGGAGACCCCACAATGAGCAGTTCTTC. Translation gives CASSQTSGRPHNEQFF.

In DNA, the CDR3 is TGTGCCAGTAAGCAAGGGACAGGGGGGAACACCGGGGAGCTGTTTTTT. Its protein product is CASKQGTGGNTGELFF. The J gene is TRBJ2-2, the V gene TRBV19; 11 bases align to TRBD1. There are 16 residues in the CDR3. The trim removed 7 bases at V and 1 base at J, leaving 5 bases unmatched. Germline V gene sequence: CDR1 LNHDA, CDR2 SQIVND (reference sequence).

The V and J genes are TRBV23-1 and TRBJ1-1; 7 nucleotides match TRBD1. TRBV23-1 is sorted into the ORF group, with uncertain function. The CDR3 runs to 14 residues. J gave up 7 bases and V 0 bases, and 5 bases lay outside the gene matches. The CDR3 is CASSQSDRSFEAFF. The CDR3, as DNA: TGCGCCAGCAGTCAATCGGACAGGAGCTTTGAAGCTTTCTTT.

This clone was observed a few times. The chain combines TRBV4-3 with TRBJ2-1, with 11 bases that match TRBD2. V trimming: 3 bases; J trimming: 7 bases; junction bases outside the gene matches: 14. The V gene's germline CDR1 is LGHNA and CDR2 YSLEER. The CDR3 runs to 18 residues. The CDR3 DNA reads TGCGCCAGCAGCCAGACCCTACTAGCGGGGGCCCAAGGGAATGAGCAGTTCTTC. Its protein is CASSQTLLAGAQGNEQFF.

This chain connects TRBV5-1 to TRBJ2-2; D not resolved. Germline V gene lookup returns CDR1 SGHRS and CDR2 YFSETQ. The CDR3 is 14 amino acids. V lost 0 bases and J 5 bases, leaving 8 bases between the germline ends. CDR3 in amino acids: CASSLDTNTGELFF. The CDR3 region has the DNA TGCGCCAGCAGCTTGGACACTAATACCGGGGAGCTGTTTTTT.

This clone occurred many times. This rearrangement joins TRBV7-2 to TRBJ1-5; tentative D call: TRBD1 (5 bases). Germline V gene sequence: CDR1 SGHTA, CDR2 FQGNSA. Between the trimmed V and J ends, which lost 1 base and 7 bases, there was a span of 14 bases. The CDR3 loop spans 15 amino acids. In DNA form, the CDR3 reads TGTGCCAGCAGCTTAGTCCCCTGGGGGGAACAGCCCCAGCATTTT. Translated: CASSLVPWGEQPQHF.